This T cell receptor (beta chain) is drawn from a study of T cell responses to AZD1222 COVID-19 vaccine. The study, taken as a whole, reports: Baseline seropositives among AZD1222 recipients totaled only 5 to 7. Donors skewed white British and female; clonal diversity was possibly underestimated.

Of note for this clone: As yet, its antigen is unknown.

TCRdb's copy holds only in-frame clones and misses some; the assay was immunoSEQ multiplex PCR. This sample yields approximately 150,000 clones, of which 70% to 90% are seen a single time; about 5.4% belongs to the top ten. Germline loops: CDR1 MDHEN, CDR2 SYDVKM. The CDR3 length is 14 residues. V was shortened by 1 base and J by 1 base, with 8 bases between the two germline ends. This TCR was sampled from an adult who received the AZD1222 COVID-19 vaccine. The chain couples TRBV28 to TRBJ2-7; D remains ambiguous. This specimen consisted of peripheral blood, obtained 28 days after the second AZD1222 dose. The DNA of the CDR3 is TGTGCCAGCAGTTTATCGGGTGTATCCTACGAGCAGTACTTC. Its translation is CASSLSGVSYEQYF.